Reported below is one T cell receptor (beta chain). This specimen comes from a study of blood T cell repertoires in COVID-19. The overall study: The analysed material was cDNA or gDNA that came from T cells, B-cell-depleted T cells, or PBMCs.

Participants came from some 23 US areas, aged about 18 to 90 years. Participant-given clinical history determined each cohort assignment. CDR3 length: 13 residues. Trimming removed 5 bases from V and 0 bases from J, with 7 bases in between. CDR1 and CDR2 from the germline V gene are LNHDA and SQIVND (reference sequence). Authors' methods: Amplification from reference gene primers served as the basis for estimated nucleated cell counts. TCRdb's copy holds only in-frame clones and misses some; the assay was immunoSEQ multiplex PCR. V, J and clone size were drawn from that table, and D and trimming were deduced from the DNA. The repertoire includes 300,000 to 400,000 clones, more than 75% of them detected once, and over 0.9% sits in the top ten.

The source material was PBMCs or T cells enriched from blood (not recorded which). This chain uses TRBV19 with TRBJ1-1; unclear D gene. The source is a woman under 40 with acute COVID-19. CDR3: CASSPTVNTEAFF. The DNA of the CDR3 is TGTGCCAGTAGTCCAACAGTGAACACTGAAGCTTTCTTT.